The 29 T cell receptor beta chains reported below all come from one sample, sequenced in a study of T cell repertoires in cytomegalovirus infection. TCRdb ran MiXCR on the reads and lists one entry per CDR3 protein. Among a few hundred thousand distinct CDR3 sequences, about 39% were seen once, and the ten largest hold around 46%. The antigens these receptors bind are not known. This specimen consisted of cultured PBMCs, obtained from culture after CMV antigen stimulation. These receptors originate from a human donor in good health (CMV status not recorded). Some clones in this sample may be carry-over from other donors' samples.

This clonotype was counted only a few times. The CDR3 nucleotides are TGTGCCAGCAGCTTAGCGTCAGGACTCGGAGAGACCCAGTACTTC. This encodes CASSLASGLGETQYF. The rearrangement uses TRBV7-2 and TRBJ2-5; maybe TRBD2 (5 bases). The germline CDR1 and CDR2 sequences are SGHTA and FQGNSA. The CDR3 is 15 residues long. Trimming took 0 bases from V and 4 from J, leaving 12 bases between them.

Of note for this clonotype: One end of the junction varies from germline; a read error may be responsible. This chain connects TRBV6-1 to TRBJ1-2; 8 bases are a match to TRBD1. Germline CDR1 reads MNHNS; CDR2 reads SASEGT. The CDR3 contains 12 residues. This CDR3 reads CASSPGQESPAF. The CDR3 nucleotides read TGTGCCAGCAGCCCGGGACAGGAAAGTCCGGCGTTC.

A few counts support this clonotype. This rearrangement joins TRBV7-9 to TRBJ2-1; D is unclear. From germline, CDR1 is SEHNR and CDR2 FQNEAQ (reference sequence). The CDR3 loop spans 13 amino acids. V was pared by 0 bases and J by 7 bases, with 7 bases between. CDR3 nucleotide sequence: TGTGCCAGCAGCTTAGCAGGGAAGAATGAGCAGTTCTTC. It translates to CASSLAGKNEQFF.

This chain connects TRBV7-2 to TRBJ2-7; D not certain. This CDR3 has 13 residues. V lost 3 bases and J 6 bases, leaving 12 bases between the germline ends. Germline CDR1 reads SGHTA; CDR2 reads FQGNSA. CDR3: CASSFPLMGEQYF. CDR3 DNA sequence: TGTGCCAGCAGCTTCCCCCTTATGGGCGAGCAGTACTTC.

The chain has TRBV6-5 and TRBJ1-5, with D tentatively TRBD1 (6 bases). The germline V gene encodes CDR1 MNHEY and CDR2 SVGAGI. The V gene lost 8 bases and the J gene lost 5 bases, with 10 bases spanning the gap. This CDR3 spans 12 amino acids. This CDR3 is CASGQLYQPQHF. The CDR3 nucleotides are TGTGCCAGCGGACAGCTCTATCAGCCCCAGCATTTT.

This chain connects TRBV7-2 to TRBJ2-5; TRBD2 agrees at 8 bases. Germline V lookup: CDR1 SGHTA, CDR2 FQGNSA. The CDR3 contains 15 residues. J lost 4 bases, V lost 7 bases, and 11 bases had no gene match. DNA for the CDR3: TGTGCCAGCAACTCGGGGGGGGCGGGTCGAGAGACCCAGTACTTC. Translation gives CASNSGGAGRETQYF.

The V and J genes are TRBV6-1 and TRBJ2-3; D ambiguous. Germline V gene sequence: CDR1 MNHNS, CDR2 SASEGT. Trimming removed 2 bases at V and 2 bases at J, with 8 bases between. The CDR3 sequence is 14 residues long. The CDR3 loop is CASSETIDTDTQYF. DNA for the CDR3: TGTGCCAGCAGTGAAACTATCGACACAGATACGCAGTATTTT.

In its sample, this clonotype was seen many times. CDR3 DNA: TGTGCCAGCAGCGAAGGCCCCTCTGGAAACACCATATATTTT. This sequence encodes CASSEGPSGNTIYF. This sequence joins TRBV7-2 and TRBJ1-3; D gene ambiguous. With 5 bases removed from V and 0 bases from J, the gap between germline ends came to 8 bases. CDR3 size: 14 residues. CDR1 is SGHTA, CDR2 FQGNSA, per germline.

This clonotype was observed many times. V usage is TRBV28 and J usage is TRBJ2-1, with 7 nucleotides matching TRBD1. Trimming at V came to 8 bases and at J to 2 bases, leaving 6 bases not matched to a gene. The CDR3 has 14 residues. Looked up from germline, CDR1 is MDHEN and CDR2 is SYDVKM. The CDR3 region has the DNA TGTGCCAGCCGAAGACAGGGTCCCTACAATGAGCAGTTCTTC. The encoded protein is CASRRQGPYNEQFF.

There are a few counts of this clonotype. The rearrangement uses TRBV7-6 and TRBJ2-3; D possibly corresponds to TRBD2 (7 bases). The CDR3 sequence is 15 residues long. CDR1 is SGHVS and CDR2 is FNYEAQ in the germline V gene. Trimming pared 7 bases from V and 5 bases from J, leaving 19 bases between. CDR3 amino acids: CASTPGGGSLDTQYF. The CDR3 coding sequence is TGTGCCAGCACCCCCGGGGGCGGGAGTCTAGATACGCAGTATTTT.

This clonotype was counted a few times. The chain is built from TRBV7-2 and TRBJ2-3; 10 bases are shared with TRBD1. The CDR3 has 15 amino acids. CDR1 and CDR2 from the germline V gene are SGHTA and FQGNSA. The V segment lost 0 bases and the J segment 4 bases; nucleotides outside the gene matches: 1. The CDR3 here is CASSLAGTGADTQYF. For the CDR3, the DNA is TGTGCCAGCAGCTTAGCGGGGACAGGGGCAGATACGCAGTATTTT.

The chain employs TRBV20-1 and TRBJ1-2, with D perhaps matching TRBD1 (5 bases). V dropped 3 bases and J dropped 2 bases, with 7 bases sitting between them. From germline, CDR1 is DFQATT and CDR2 SNEGSKA (reference sequence). This CDR3 spans 12 amino acids. In nucleotides, the CDR3 is TGCAGTGCTAGGTGGGGCAACTATGGCTACACCTTC. This codes for CSARWGNYGYTF.

This clonotype was found a few times. The genes are TRBV7-8 and TRBJ2-5; D remains unclear. Germline CDR1 reads SGHVS; CDR2 reads FQNEAQ. Trimming left V 5 bases short and J 4 bases short, with 5 bases between. The CDR3 is made up of 11 amino acids. Written as DNA, the CDR3 is TGTGCCAGCAGCATGAGAGAGACCCAGTACTTC. Its protein product is CASSMRETQYF.

The chain has TRBV5-1 and TRBJ1-5; 7 nucleotides align to TRBD1. After removal of 0 bases from V and 4 bases from J, the junction contained 13 bases not matched to a gene. In germline, CDR1 is SGHRS, CDR2 YFSETQ. The CDR3 runs 18 residues. In DNA, the CDR3 is TGCGCCAGCAGCTTGGTTCGTCCGGGACAGAAACATAATCAGCCCCAGCATTTT. It encodes CASSLVRPGQKHNQPQHF.

J is TRBJ2-1 and V is TRBV6-4; 7 bases are a match to TRBD1. The length of the CDR3 is 12 residues. V trimming: 4 bases; J trimming: 10 bases; junction bases outside the gene matches: 4. Germline V gives CDR1 MRHNA, CDR2 SNTAGT. The CDR3, as DNA: TGTGCCAGCAGTGGACAGGGTGGGGAGCAGTTCTTC. Its protein is CASSGQGGEQFF.

The rearrangement joins TRBV7-2 to TRBJ1-2; maybe TRBD1 (6 bases). V lost 4 bases and J lost 7, with 22 bases in between. The CDR3 length is 16 residues. CDR1 is SGHTA and CDR2 is FQGNSA in the germline V gene. The CDR3 bases are TGTGCCAGCAGCTCCCGAGGGGGACTTCCAGCCAGTGGCTACACCTTC. Translation gives CASSSRGGLPASGYTF.

This rearrangement joins TRBV20-1 to TRBJ2-7; TRBD2 might be the D (6 bases). In germline, CDR1 is DFQATT, CDR2 SNEGSKA (reference sequence). With 0 bases removed from V and 2 bases from J, the gap between germline ends came to 11 bases. The CDR3 covers 14 residues. The CDR3 DNA sequence: TGCAGTGCTAGAGATCCACAGCGGGCCTACGAGCAGTACTTC. This sequence encodes CSARDPQRAYEQYF.

This clonotype was counted many times. The V gene is TRBV7-2, the J gene TRBJ2-3; D may correspond to TRBD1 or TRBD2 (5 bases each). Deletions cut 5 bases from V and 0 bases from J, with 12 bases between. Germline CDR1 reads SGHTA; CDR2 reads FQGNSA. This CDR3 region has 15 residues. The CDR3 reads CASSGPGPSTDTQYF. DNA for the CDR3: TGTGCCAGCAGCGGCCCGGGACCAAGCACAGATACGCAGTATTTT.

This chain links TRBV27 with TRBJ2-7, with TRBD2 matching over 12 bases. Looked up from germline, CDR1 is MNHEY and CDR2 is SMNVEV (reference sequence). V gave up 5 bases and J gave up 2 bases; unmatched junction bases: 7. The CDR3 totals 16 residues. CDR3 DNA sequence: TGTGCCAGCAGTCCGACTAGCGGGGGACCCACCTACGAGCAGTACTTC. This translates into CASSPTSGGPTYEQYF.

This clonotype was seen just once. This sequence joins TRBV11-2 and TRBJ1-1; 7 bases agree with TRBD1. Germline loops: CDR1 SGHAT, CDR2 FQNNGV. CDR3 length: 16 residues. J was trimmed by 1 base and V by 5 bases; bases with no gene match: 10. In DNA, the CDR3 is TGTGCCAGCAGCCGTGGAGGGGACAGTTGGAACACTGAAGCTTTCTTT. Protein product: CASSRGGDSWNTEAFF.

At least ten counts were recorded for this clonotype. V gene TRBV7-2 combines with J gene TRBJ2-5; 8 bases are a match to TRBD2. This CDR3 is 14 amino acids long. Trimming removed 5 bases from V and 5 bases from J; junction bases left unmatched: 7. Germline V gene data show CDR1 as SGHTA and CDR2 as FQGNSA. The CDR3 coding sequence is TGTGCCAGCAGCAACGGGGGGGGGATCGAGACCCAGTACTTC. It is translated as CASSNGGGIETQYF.

The gene calls are TRBV6-5 and TRBJ1-2, with D uncertain. CDR1 is MNHEY, CDR2 SVGAGI, per germline. The CDR3 loop spans 15 amino acids. V lost 5 bases, J lost 4 bases, and 17 bases lay in between. The CDR3 region has the DNA TGTGCCAGCAGTATCACATTAGACATTACCTATGGCTACACCTTC. Amino acids: CASSITLDITYGYTF.

This clonotype is a singleton in its sample. A read error is likely, as this CDR3 ends without the conserved phenylalanine or tryptophan. The chain is built from TRBV6-1 and TRBJ1-2, with D tentatively TRBD1 (5 bases). The V gene lost 4 bases and the J gene lost 2 bases, with 11 bases spanning the gap. Germline values: CDR1 MNHNS, CDR2 SASEGT. This CDR3 has 14 residues. The CDR3 sequence is CASSGRQLNYGYTL. CDR3 coding DNA: TGTGCCAGCAGTGGCCGACAGCTAAACTATGGCTACACCTTA.

The chain carries TRBV2 and TRBJ2-2; 7 nucleotides match TRBD2. The junction had 3 bases not matched to a gene; V was cut back by 8 bases and J by 0 bases. The CDR3 totals 14 residues. The germline V gene has CDR1 SNHLY and CDR2 FYNNEI. This chain's CDR3 is CASGGGTNTGELFF. The CDR3 nucleotides read TGTGCCAGCGGCGGGGGAACGAACACCGGGGAGCTGTTTTTT.

V is TRBV2 and J is TRBJ1-6, with no clear D. The CDR3 spans 14 residues. V lost 7 bases to trimming and J lost 8 bases, with 15 bases between them. Germline V gene lookup returns CDR1 SNHLY and CDR2 FYNNEI. The CDR3 DNA reads TGTGCCAGCACAGAAGAAGACCTCTATTCACCCCTCCACTTT. Encoded protein: CASTEEDLYSPLHF.

The chain joins TRBV19 to TRBJ1-2, with a weak D call TRBD1 (5 bases). Germline loops: CDR1 LNHDA, CDR2 SQIVND (reference sequence). The V end was cut by 4 bases, the J end by 4 bases, with 16 bases between. The CDR3 is 15 residues long. The CDR3 reads CASSTSKRDVYGYTF. DNA for the CDR3: TGTGCCAGTAGTACCTCAAAGCGGGACGTCTATGGCTACACCTTC.

Only a few counts were recorded for this clonotype. The chain links TRBV7-8 to TRBJ2-6, with D maybe TRBD1 (6 bases). The CDR3 sequence is 16 residues long. V was cut by 5 bases and J by 2 bases, with 13 bases left in between. The V gene's germline CDR1 is SGHVS and CDR2 FQNEAQ. The CDR3 bases are TGTGCCAGCAGCCCCAGGGGAGCGGCTGGGGCCAACGTCCTGACTTTC. Amino acid sequence: CASSPRGAAGANVLTF.

The chain carries TRBV11-2 and TRBJ1-1; unclear D gene. Germline V gene lookup returns CDR1 SGHAT and CDR2 FQNNGV. This CDR3 is built from 15 residues. V was cut by 1 base and J by 4 bases, with 13 bases left in between. CDR3 sequence (DNA): TGTGCCAGCAGCTTAGGACTGACGGCAGGCACTGAAGCTTTCTTT. This translates into CASSLGLTAGTEAFF.

This clonotype was observed many times. The chain uses TRBV7-2 and TRBJ1-5; tentative D call: TRBD1 (6 bases). This CDR3 has 15 residues. Germline CDR1 SGHTA, CDR2 FQGNSA. V gave up 0 bases and J gave up 1 base, with 7 bases separating them. The CDR3 DNA reads as TGTGCCAGCAGCTTAGCTGGGGGCAGCAATCAGCCCCAGCATTTT. Translation: CASSLAGGSNQPQHF.